This is a list of T cell receptor beta chains from one sample in a study of OX40 agonist ivuxolimab in advanced cancers. Sequenced by immunoSEQ multiplex PCR; TCRdb stores in-frame clones only, minus some. The sample includes under 85,000 clones, approximately 88% of them seen just once. Sample: CD4+ or CD8+ T cells sorted from blood, taken in a trial of the OX40 agonist ivuxolimab. Source of these receptors: an adult with an advanced solid tumor such as melanoma, head and neck, liver or kidney cancer. Each CDR3 is given with its conserved first and last residue. D genes are given only for firm matches. A clone size is listed for some rows: how often the clone was seen (once, few, many), or a class if it is expanded.

V gene,D gene,J gene,clone size,CDR3 protein,CDR3 DNA
TRBV7-9,.,TRBJ1-4,.,CASTTRGAPNEKLFF,TGTGCCAGCACCACGAGGGGCGCCCCTAATGAAAAACTGTTTTTT
TRBV5-1,.,TRBJ2-3,.,CASSSPSKPDTQYF,TGCGCCAGCAGCTCCCCATCGAAACCCGATACGCAGTATTTT
TRBV5-1,TRBD1,TRBJ1-4,.,CASSRDSTTNEKLFF,TGCGCCAGCAGTCGGGACAGTACAACTAATGAAAAACTGTTTTTT
TRBV19,.,TRBJ1-2,.,CASSISGANYGYTF,TGTGCCAGTAGTATATCGGGGGCTAACTATGGCTACACCTTC
TRBV30,.,TRBJ1-1,.,CAWSVQMGAFF,TGTGCCTGGAGTGTACAGATGGGGGCTTTCTTT
TRBV5-1,.,TRBJ2-5,.,CASSSGVLLETQYF,TGCGCCAGCAGCTCCGGGGTACTCCTAGAGACCCAGTACTTC
TRBV18,.,TRBJ2-5,.,CASSPPGGAETQYF,TGTGCCAGCTCACCCCCCGGGGGAGCAGAGACCCAGTACTTC
TRBV6-1,.,TRBJ1-2,.,CASREVSVPYGHTF,TGTGCCAGTCGTGAGGTGTCCGTCCCTTATGGCCACACCTTC
TRBV4-2,TRBD2,TRBJ2-5,.,CASSRMGLAEETQYF,TGTGCCAGCAGCCGGATGGGACTAGCGGAAGAGACCCAGTACTTC
TRBV11-2,TRBD1,TRBJ1-1,.,CASSFRTGPMNTEAFF,TGTGCCAGCAGCTTCCGGACAGGGCCAATGAACACTGAAGCTTTCTTT
TRBV11-2,TRBD1,TRBJ2-6,.,CASSSASGTAGANVLTF,TGTGCCAGCAGCTCCGCCTCCGGGACAGCTGGGGCCAACGTCCTGACTTTC
TRBV5-1,.,TRBJ1-1,.,CASSLSGTNTEAFF,TGCGCCAGCAGCTTATCAGGGACGAACACTGAAGCTTTCTTT
TRBV12-5,TRBD1,TRBJ2-5,.,CASGPGTGAQETQYF,TGTGCTAGTGGTCCCGGGACAGGGGCACAAGAGACCCAGTACTTC
TRBV7-7,.,TRBJ2-5,once,CASSFRGTTETQYF,TGTGCCAGCAGCTTCCGTGGGACCACCGAGACCCAGTACTTC
TRBV7-6,.,TRBJ1-5,.,CASSLGYGQPQHF,TGTGCCAGCAGCTTGGGGTACGGTCAGCCCCAGCATTTT
TRBV27,.,TRBJ1-6,.,CASSALGAGSDLSPLHF,TGTGCCAGCAGCGCCCTGGGCGCAGGGTCGGATTTGTCACCCCTCCACTTT
TRBV2,.,TRBJ1-1,.,CASSEGTTDEAFF,TGTGCCAGCAGTGAGGGGACAACAGATGAAGCTTTCTTT
TRBV4-1,.,TRBJ2-1,.,CASSRRRESDEQFF,TGCGCCAGCAGCCGCCGCAGGGAGTCCGATGAGCAGTTCTTC
TRBV29-1,.,TRBJ1-2,.,CSVEGVGDYGYTF,TGCAGCGTTGAGGGTGTCGGTGACTATGGCTACACCTTC
TRBV7-8,.,TRBJ2-7,.,CASSFPTGADEQYF,TGTGCCAGCAGCTTCCCTACGGGGGCCGACGAGCAGTACTTC
TRBV7-9,.,TRBJ2-3,.,CASSLAGQGSDTQYF,TGTGCCAGCAGCTTAGCGGGCCAAGGGTCAGATACGCAGTATTTT
TRBV19,TRBD2,TRBJ2-1,once,CASSIDPGLAYEQFF,TGTGCCAGTAGTATAGACCCGGGACTAGCTTATGAGCAGTTCTTC
TRBV9,TRBD1,TRBJ2-6,.,CASSVVGTGGSGANVLTF,TGTGCCAGCAGCGTAGTTGGGACAGGGGGCTCTGGGGCCAACGTCCTGACTTTC
TRBV6-5,.,TRBJ1-5,.,CASSYGRNQPQHF,TGTGCCAGCAGTTACGGCAGGAATCAGCCCCAGCATTTT